Each of the 29 T cell receptor beta chains below was sequenced from the same sample in a study of blood T cells in healthy people across ages. PCR was performed a second time for about 7 to 11 cycles using a sample-barcoded 5' primer and a J-beta primer mix. MiXCR, run by TCRdb on the 5' RACE reads, gives a single entry per CDR3 protein. The table has 700,000 to 900,000 distinct CDR3 sequences, approximately 24% seen once. Separately, the same data were catalogued under a study of T cells of mothers and their children.

Sequencing was carried out using blood. These receptors all come from a boy aged 10-17 years in good health.

The chain carries TRBV5-5 and TRBJ2-1; D is undetermined. Germline V gene sequence: CDR1 SGHKS, CDR2 YYEKEE (reference sequence). The CDR3 has 15 residues. V was cut by 4 bases and J by 0 bases, with 11 bases left in between. CDR3: CASSLVESSYNEQFF. As DNA, the CDR3 is TGTGCCAGCAGCCTCGTCGAGAGCTCCTACAATGAGCAGTTCTTC.

This clonotype has more than one count but fewer than ten. This chain uses TRBV7-9 with TRBJ2-1, with unresolved D. The CDR3 totals 11 residues. Trimming left V 5 bases short and J 6 bases short, with 5 bases between. Germline lookup yields CDR1 SEHNR and CDR2 FQNEAQ (reference sequence). The CDR3 here is CASSPTNEQFF. The CDR3 coding sequence is TGTGCCAGCAGCCCGACCAATGAGCAGTTCTTC.

The chain recombines TRBV5-1 with TRBJ2-1; no reliable D call. The DNA end lines up better with TRBJ2-5; the J call may be wrong. From germline, CDR1 is SGHRS and CDR2 YFSETQ. The CDR3 covers 14 residues. Here the CDR3 reads CASSRAGLGETQYF. The DNA for the CDR3 is TGCGCCAGCAGCCGCGCAGGCCTCGGGGAGACCCAGTACTTC.

This clonotype was seen a few times. This sequence joins TRBV2 and TRBJ2-5, with 11 bases fitting TRBD1. The V segment lost 6 bases and the J segment 3 bases; nucleotides outside the gene matches: 6. This CDR3 region has 15 residues. In germline, CDR1 is SNHLY, CDR2 FYNNEI. CDR3 sequence: CASSPDRGLEETQYF. The CDR3 coding sequence is TGTGCCAGCAGCCCGGACAGGGGGCTCGAAGAGACCCAGTACTTC.

This sequence joins TRBV9 and TRBJ2-5; the D is unclear. In germline, CDR1 is SGDLS, CDR2 YYNGEE. The CDR3 is made up of 14 amino acids. V lost 0 bases to trimming and J lost 5 bases, with 11 bases between them. The CDR3 nucleotides read TGTGCCAGCAGCGTAGTTCCTTCTCGGGAGACCCAGTACTTC. It codes for CASSVVPSRETQYF.

The V and J genes are TRBV5-1 and TRBJ1-2; maybe TRBD1 (5 bases). V was trimmed by 0 bases and J by 6 bases, leaving 9 bases between them. The CDR3 spans 13 residues. The germline V gene encodes CDR1 SGHRS and CDR2 YFSETQ. CDR3 residues: CASSLEGQNGYTF. DNA for the CDR3: TGCGCCAGCAGCTTGGAGGGGCAGAATGGCTACACCTTC. Looking up the rest from reference TRBV5-1 and TRBJ1-2 gives the full variable domain: KAGVTQTPRYLIKTRGQQVTLSCSPISGHRSVSWYQQTPGQGLQFLFEYFSETQRNKGNFPGRFSGRQFSNSRSEMNVSTLELGDSALYLCASSLEGQNGYTFGSGTRLTVV.

This chain's CDR3 is CSATGIANEKLFF. CDR3 nucleotides: TGCAGTGCCACAGGGATTGCTAATGAAAAACTGTTTTTT. V usage is TRBV20-1 and J usage is TRBJ1-4; a possible D gene is TRBD1 (6 bases). Trimming pared 6 bases from V and 3 bases from J, leaving 11 bases between. The CDR3 has 13 residues. Germline V gene sequence: CDR1 DFQATT, CDR2 SNEGSKA (reference sequence).

In its sample, this clonotype was seen a few times. At one end, the junction sequence differs from germline, possibly due to a read error. The V gene is TRBV3-1, the J gene TRBJ2-7; no reliable D call. The CDR3 totals 14 residues. Germline-derived CDR1 and CDR2 are LGHDT and YNNKEL (reference sequence). The CDR3 region is CASSQEARSHEQYF. CDR3 coding DNA: TGTGCCAGCAGCCAAGAGGCCCGCTCCCACGAGCAGTACTTC.

This clonotype was seen at least ten times. CDR3: CASSLISGGQETQYF. In nucleotides, the CDR3 is TGTGCCAGCAGCTTAATTAGCGGGGGGCAAGAGACCCAGTACTTC. The chain has TRBV11-2 and TRBJ2-5; 10 nucleotides agree with TRBD2. This CDR3 has 15 amino acids. With 2 bases clipped from V and 2 bases from J, the junction kept 2 bases outside the gene matches. Per germline, CDR1 SGHAT and CDR2 FQNNGV. Full variable domain (missing parts from reference TRBV11-2 and TRBJ2-5): EAGVAQSPRYKIIEKRQSVAFWCNPISGHATLYWYQQILGQGPKLLIQFQNNGVVDDSQLPKDRFSAERLKGVDSTLKIQPAKLEDSAVYLCASSLISGGQETQYFGPGTRLLVL.

This clonotype was observed a handful of times. This sequence joins TRBV11-2 and TRBJ1-2; D gene uncertain. The V end was cut by 2 bases, the J end by 4 bases, with 14 bases between. This CDR3 is built from 15 residues. The V gene's germline CDR1 is SGHAT and CDR2 FQNNGV. The CDR3 reads CASSLRGGPGYGYTF. In DNA form, the CDR3 reads TGTGCCAGCAGCTTACGCGGCGGGCCAGGCTATGGCTACACCTTC.

The chain couples TRBV30 to TRBJ2-2; possible D gene TRBD1, 5 bases. Trimming removed 5 bases at V and 2 bases at J, with 6 bases between. The CDR3 has 12 amino acids. The germline V gene encodes CDR1 GTSNPN and CDR2 SVGIG (reference sequence). CDR3 DNA sequence: TGTGCCTGGGACAGTAACACCGGGGAGCTGTTTTTT. Its translation: CAWDSNTGELFF. Supplemented by reference TRBV30 and TRBJ2-2, the full variable domain reads SQTIHQWPATLVQPVGSPLSLECTVEGTSNPNLYWYRQAAGRGLQLLFYSVGIGQISSEVPQNLSASRPQDRQFILSSKKLLLSDSGFYLCAWDSNTGELFFGEGSRLTVL.

This clonotype has only a few counts. V gene TRBV30 combines with J gene TRBJ1-1; 7 bases agree with TRBD1. The CDR3 is 12 amino acids. CDR1 and CDR2 from the germline V gene are GTSNPN and SVGIG (reference sequence). Germline trimming cut 8 bases from V and 5 bases from J; bases unmatched to any gene: 8. The CDR3 loop reads CAGDRDGTEAFF. CDR3 sequence (DNA): TGTGCCGGTGACAGGGATGGGACTGAAGCTTTCTTT.

This clonotype was seen only a few times. V usage is TRBV20-1 and J usage is TRBJ2-1; 8 nucleotides agree with TRBD1. From germline, CDR1 is DFQATT and CDR2 SNEGSKA (reference sequence). The ends lost 3 bases at V and 2 bases at J; junction bases unmatched: 6. The CDR3 covers 15 residues. The CDR3 nucleotides read TGCAGTGCTAGGCGAGACAGGGGACCCTACAATGAGCAGTTCTTC. Its translation: CSARRDRGPYNEQFF.

This clonotype has a count of ten or more. The rearrangement joins TRBV9 to TRBJ2-1, with TRBD2 matching 8 bases. Trimming took 4 bases from V and 7 from J; bases not matched to a gene: 4. The CDR3 consists of 13 residues. The germline V gene encodes CDR1 SGDLS and CDR2 YYNGEE. The CDR3 bases are TGTGCCAGCAGCTTCCCGGGGGGGAATGAGCAGTTCTTC. This translates into CASSFPGGNEQFF.

V is TRBV7-3 and J is TRBJ2-5, with D possibly matching TRBD1 (5 bases). CDR3 length equals 15 residues. The germline V gene encodes CDR1 SGHTA and CDR2 FQGTGA. The V end was cut by 2 bases, the J end by 5 bases, with 15 bases between. CDR3 loop: CASSLFGQGGETQYF. For the CDR3, the DNA is TGTGCCAGCAGCTTATTTGGGCAGGGTGGGGAGACCCAGTACTTC.

This clonotype was counted only a few times. The chain carries TRBV20-1 and TRBJ2-5; 7 positions agree with TRBD2. V lost 5 bases, J lost 3 bases, and 12 bases stayed unmatched. The germline CDR1 and CDR2 sequences are DFQATT and SNEGSKA (reference sequence). CDR3 length: 15 residues. The CDR3 nucleotides are TGCAGTGCTTCGGGACTAACGGGGGTGGAAGAGACCCAGTACTTC. This encodes CSASGLTGVEETQYF.

A few counts support this clonotype. One end of the junction does not line up with germline, which may come from a read error. This chain uses TRBV18 with TRBJ2-1; 11 bases map to TRBD2. This CDR3 contains 16 residues. Germline V gene sequence: CDR1 KGHSH, CDR2 LQKENI. The CDR3 nucleotides are TGTGCCGGCTCACCGACACTAGCGGGGGATCACAATGAGCAGTTCTTC. It specifies CAGSPTLAGDHNEQFF.

This clonotype was seen a single time. The junction departs from germline at one end; a sequencing error may be responsible. This chain uses TRBV27 with TRBJ1-1; tentative D call: TRBD1 (5 bases). The CDR3 has 16 residues. CDR1 and CDR2 from the germline V gene are MNHEY and SMNVEV (reference sequence). CDR3 sequence reads: CASSLRAQKRGTEAFF. CDR3 bases: TGCGCCAGCAGTTTAAGGGCCCAGAAGAGGGGCACTGAAGCTTTCTTT.

This rearrangement joins TRBV18 to TRBJ2-2; TRBD2 is a possible D gene (6 bases). Per the germline V gene, CDR1 is KGHSH and CDR2 is LQKENI. The CDR3 sequence is 16 residues long. The V and J ends lost 3 bases and 5 bases respectively, with 16 bases between them. The CDR3 spells CASSPYRDGGTGELFF. The CDR3 DNA is TGTGCCAGCTCACCTTACCGGGACGGAGGGACCGGGGAGCTGTTTTTT.

This clonotype was counted between two and nine times. J is TRBJ2-6 and V is TRBV29-1; possibly TRBD2 for D (6 bases). Germline assignment: CDR1 SQVTM and CDR2 ANQGSEA. This CDR3 comprises 13 residues. The V and J ends lost 6 bases and 1 base respectively, with 7 bases between them. CDR3 DNA: TGCAGCGTAGGGACTTCTGGGGCCAACGTCCTGACTTTC. Translating gives CSVGTSGANVLTF.

The rearrangement joins TRBV3-1 to TRBJ1-6, with 8 bases identical to TRBD1. This CDR3 is built from 15 residues. CDR1 and CDR2 from the germline V gene are LGHDT and YNNKEL (reference sequence). Germline trimming cut 0 bases from V and 8 bases from J; bases unmatched to any gene: 3. In nucleotides, the CDR3 is TGTGCCAGCAGCCAAGAGGACAGGGCGGATTCACCCCTCCACTTT. Translation: CASSQEDRADSPLHF.

This chain connects TRBV12-3 or TRBV12-4 to TRBJ2-1, with D possibly being TRBD1 (6 bases). V was pared by 6 bases and J by 5 bases, with 14 bases between. This CDR3 is 14 amino acids long. This chain's CDR3 is CASRAGTTDNEQFF. In DNA form, the CDR3 reads TGTGCCAGCAGGGCCGGGACAACCGACAATGAGCAGTTCTTC.

DNA for the CDR3: TGTGCCAGCAGCTTTGAAGCGGGGGGGCCAGATACGCAGTATTTT. This codes for CASSFEAGGPDTQYF. The chain is built from TRBV5-5 and TRBJ2-3; 10 nucleotides line up with TRBD2. The CDR3 runs 15 residues. Germline V gene lookup returns CDR1 SGHKS and CDR2 YYEKEE (reference sequence). V lost 2 bases and J lost 4; bases outside the gene matches: 4.

V gene TRBV7-9 combines with J gene TRBJ1-4; weak D call: TRBD1 (5 bases). CDR3 length: 18 amino acids. In germline, CDR1 is SEHNR, CDR2 FQNEAQ (reference sequence). V was shortened by 0 bases and J by 2 bases, with 16 bases between the two germline ends. The chain's CDR3 is CASSLAYKTGRTNEKLFF. The DNA of the CDR3 is TGTGCCAGCAGCTTAGCGTATAAAACGGGACGGACTAATGAAAAACTGTTTTTT.

The CDR3 DNA sequence: TGTGCCAGCAGCTTACTCGGGGGAAGCTCCTACAATGAGCAGTTCTTC. Its translation is CASSLLGGSSYNEQFF. V gene TRBV7-3 combines with J gene TRBJ2-1, with a weak D call TRBD2 (6 bases). In germline, CDR1 is SGHTA, CDR2 FQGTGA. V shed 2 bases and J shed 0 bases, with 11 bases lying between them. This CDR3 has 16 amino acids.

This clonotype was seen a handful of times. The chain links TRBV20-1 to TRBJ2-5; D tentatively fits TRBD1 or TRBD2 (6 bases each). The CDR3 loop spans 14 amino acids. Between the trimmed V and J ends, which lost 3 bases and 0 bases, there was a span of 11 bases. Germline CDR1 and CDR2: DFQATT and SNEGSKA (reference sequence). CDR3 protein: CSASPGGYQETQYF. Written as DNA, the CDR3 is TGCAGTGCTAGCCCCGGGGGCTACCAAGAGACCCAGTACTTC.

V and J are TRBV29-1 and TRBJ2-5, with a tentative D call TRBD2 (5 bases). Germline CDR1 is SQVTM and CDR2 is ANQGSEA. The CDR3 extends over 13 amino acids. V was shortened by 2 bases and J by 7 bases, with 14 bases between the two germline ends. CDR3: CSVEIRTVGTQYF. The DNA for the CDR3 is TGCAGCGTTGAAATACGGACTGTTGGGACCCAGTACTTC.

V is TRBV12-3 or TRBV12-4 and J is TRBJ2-1; D gene ambiguous. The V gene lost 0 bases and the J gene lost 8 bases, with 14 bases spanning the gap. CDR3 length: 15 amino acids. The CDR3 here is CASSLAGSRKDEQFF. CDR3 DNA: TGTGCCAGCAGTTTAGCTGGCTCTCGGAAGGATGAGCAGTTCTTC.

This clonotype was detected only a few times. The chain's CDR3 is CASSRQPGNTIYF. CDR3 nucleotides: TGTGCCAGCAGTCGACAGCCTGGAAACACCATATATTTT. The chain couples TRBV28 to TRBJ1-3; D might be TRBD1 (5 bases). The CDR3 has 13 residues. The V and J ends lost 5 bases and 2 bases respectively, with 7 bases between them. Germline CDR1 reads MDHEN; CDR2 reads SYDVKM.